The 25 T cell receptor beta chains reported below all come from one sample, sequenced in a study of post-analysis software for immune sequencing data. The TCR beta cDNA libraries contained unique molecular identifiers. A single record per CDR3 protein comes from TCRdb applying MiXCR to the PCR reads. This sample has more than 500,000 distinct CDR3 sequences; around 34% occur once, and the top ten carry roughly 6%. These receptors' antigens are unknown. Study findings and constraints: Relative to controls, patients had roughly five TRBV segments at higher frequency, with TRBV5-6, TRBV5-1 and TRBV20-1 among these.

Sequenced sample: blood. Every receptor here comes from a girl under 18 with multiple sclerosis.

The chain uses TRBV27 and TRBJ2-7; TRBD2 aligns across 8 bases. This CDR3 has 15 amino acids. Germline V lookup: CDR1 MNHEY, CDR2 SMNVEV (reference sequence). Germline trimming cut 4 bases from V and 7 bases from J; bases unmatched to any gene: 12. CDR3 in amino acids: CASSSPRGGAEEQYF. In DNA form, the CDR3 reads TGTGCCAGCAGTTCCCCCCGGGGGGGGGCGGAAGAGCAGTACTTC.

This rearrangement joins TRBV20-1 to TRBJ1-1; tentative D call: TRBD1 (5 bases). Germline values: CDR1 DFQATT, CDR2 SNEGSKA (reference sequence). Trimming left V 1 base short and J 0 bases short, with 12 bases between. The CDR3 covers 15 residues. The CDR3 region is CSARAYGRVNTEAFF. CDR3 in DNA: TGCAGTGCTAGAGCTTATGGCAGGGTGAACACTGAAGCTTTCTTT.

This clonotype appeared a few times. V usage is TRBV7-2 and J usage is TRBJ2-7; 7 bases are shared with TRBD2. This CDR3 has 15 amino acids. Germline V lookup: CDR1 SGHTA, CDR2 FQGNSA. The trim removed 4 bases at V and 3 bases at J, leaving 9 bases unmatched. CDR3 loop: CASSSGSGGGYEQYF. CDR3 in DNA: TGTGCCAGCAGCTCGGGTTCTGGGGGGGGCTACGAGCAGTACTTC.

Turning to this clonotype: This sequence may be a read error, since a much larger clone differs from it by one base. The chain couples TRBV5-1 to TRBJ2-5; D may be TRBD1 or TRBD2 (5 bases each). The assigned J gene may be wrong: the sequence end matches TRBJ2-7 better. This CDR3 is 12 amino acids long. Per germline, CDR1 SGHRS and CDR2 YFSETQ. The CDR3 is CASSGDGYEQYF. The CDR3 DNA follows: TGCGCCAGCAGCGGGGACGGCTACGAGCAGTACTTC.

This clonotype was counted between two and nine times. The CDR3 region is CASSHHGQERDTQYF. CDR3 DNA: TGTGCCAGCAGCCATCACGGACAGGAAAGGGATACGCAGTATTTT. V and J are TRBV3-1 and TRBJ2-3; TRBD1 agrees at 7 bases. After removal of 3 bases from V and 6 bases from J, the junction contained 9 bases not matched to a gene. The germline CDR1 and CDR2 sequences are LGHDT and YNNKEL (reference sequence). This CDR3 spans 15 amino acids.

This clonotype was seen a few times. The chain combines TRBV3-1 with TRBJ2-4; maybe TRBD1 (6 bases). Germline V CDR1 and CDR2: LGHDT, YNNKEL (reference sequence). This CDR3 spans 14 amino acids. The ends were cut back, 4 bases at V and 6 bases at J, with 13 bases in the middle. CDR3 loop: CASSLTGLGNIQYF. DNA of the CDR3: TGTGCCAGCAGCCTTACAGGGTTGGGAAACATTCAGTACTTC.

The chain has TRBV11-2 and TRBJ2-1, with 9 positions matching TRBD2. CDR3 length: 17 amino acids. Per the germline V gene, CDR1 is SGHAT and CDR2 is FQNNGV. The junction had 12 bases not matched to a gene; V was cut back by 0 bases and J by 9 bases. The CDR3 coding sequence is TGTGCCAGCAGCTTAGATGACGGCGGGGGGGTATGGTTTGAGCAGTTCTTC. This translates into CASSLDDGGGVWFEQFF.

This clonotype was found a few times. The chain uses TRBV6-6 and TRBJ1-1; TRBD1 might be the D (5 bases). Trimming took 0 bases from V and 11 from J, leaving 16 bases between them. Germline V gene sequence: CDR1 MNHNY, CDR2 SVGAGI (reference sequence). CDR3 length equals 14 residues. The CDR3 nucleotides are TGTGCCAGCAGTTACTCGGCAGGGCAGACGGGGGCTTTCTTT. Amino acid sequence: CASSYSAGQTGAFF.

The DNA for the CDR3 is TGTGCCAGCAGCTTTTTGGGAACAGTGCCCGCTGTCTTCTCTGGGGCCAACGTCCTGACTTTC. Translating it yields CASSFLGTVPAVFSGANVLTF. The V and J genes are TRBV7-6 and TRBJ2-6; D ambiguous. CDR1 is SGHVS, CDR2 FNYEAQ, per germline. This CDR3 comprises 21 residues. V was shortened by 3 bases and J by 0 bases, with 24 bases between the two germline ends.

This clonotype was detected only a few times. The chain joins TRBV7-9 to TRBJ2-2, with D hard to call. The length of the CDR3 is 13 residues. Looked up from germline, CDR1 is SEHNR and CDR2 is FQNEAQ (reference sequence). The V end was cut by 7 bases, the J end by 3 bases, with 9 bases between. This CDR3 is CASKGSDTGELFF. CDR3 DNA sequence: TGTGCCAGCAAGGGTTCTGACACCGGGGAGCTGTTTTTT.

The chain employs TRBV20-1 and TRBJ2-6; D is uncertain. This CDR3 comprises 12 residues. Germline V gene lookup returns CDR1 DFQATT and CDR2 SNEGSKA (reference sequence). Trimming pared 5 bases from V and 4 bases from J, leaving 6 bases between. The CDR3 here is CSARKGANVLTF. The CDR3 DNA is TGCAGTGCTCGGAAGGGGGCCAACGTCCTGACTTTC.

The chain carries TRBV11-2 and TRBJ2-1; D is unresolved. Trimming shortened V by 3 bases and J by 5 bases, and 5 bases separated the two germline ends. This CDR3 contains 12 residues. From germline, CDR1 is SGHAT and CDR2 FQNNGV. The chain's CDR3 is CASSFSHNEQFF. CDR3 DNA: TGTGCCAGCAGCTTCAGCCACAATGAGCAGTTCTTC.

This clonotype was picked up a small number of times. The chain links TRBV24-1 to TRBJ2-5, with D uncertain. Germline V gene lookup returns CDR1 KGHDR and CDR2 SFDVKD. Trimming took off 3 bases at V and 1 base at J, with 8 bases between the two ends. The CDR3 is 14 residues long. CDR3 sequence (DNA): TGTGCCACCAGTGATCGACGGATCCAAGAGACCCAGTACTTC. Protein: CATSDRRIQETQYF.

A few counts support this clonotype. This chain connects TRBV5-1 to TRBJ1-4; D is unclear. CDR1 is SGHRS, CDR2 YFSETQ, per germline. The CDR3 spans 14 residues. The V end lost 1 base, the J end lost 3 bases, and 7 bases lay between the germline ends. CDR3 sequence reads: CASSLRAPNEKLFF. Written as DNA, the CDR3 is TGCGCCAGCAGCTTGCGAGCACCTAATGAAAAACTGTTTTTT.

The V and J genes are TRBV29-1 and TRBJ2-2, with D perhaps being TRBD1 or TRBD2 (6 bases each). The CDR3 extends over 13 amino acids. Trimming cost V 7 bases and J 8 bases, with 17 bases left between them. The germline gives CDR1 SQVTM, CDR2 ANQGSEA. The CDR3 region is CSATAGGKGELFF. CDR3 nucleotides: TGCAGCGCCACTGCCGGGGGCAAGGGGGAGCTGTTTTTT.

This clonotype was observed a handful of times. CDR3 loop: CASSVAWGHTEAFF. The CDR3 DNA reads as TGTGCCAGCAGCGTAGCTTGGGGCCACACTGAAGCTTTCTTT. The V call is TRBV9, the J call TRBJ1-1, with D possibly matching TRBD1 (5 bases). CDR1 and CDR2 from the germline V gene are SGDLS and YYNGEE. The CDR3 extends over 14 amino acids. The V gene lost 0 bases and the J gene lost 3 bases, with 9 bases spanning the gap.

The chain employs TRBV20-1 and TRBJ1-6; D perhaps matches TRBD1 (5 bases). Germline values: CDR1 DFQATT, CDR2 SNEGSKA (reference sequence). This CDR3 is 16 amino acids long. V lost 2 bases and J lost 7, with 18 bases in between. The CDR3 spells CSARSPPRGMNSPLHF. In nucleotides, the CDR3 is TGCAGTGCTAGATCCCCCCCGCGGGGGATGAATTCACCCCTCCACTTT.

This rearrangement joins TRBV4-1 to TRBJ2-2; the D gene is possibly TRBD2 (5 bases). V was pared by 0 bases and J by 6 bases, with 11 bases between. There are 15 residues in the CDR3. Germline V gene lookup returns CDR1 MGHRA and CDR2 YSYEKL. The CDR3 DNA follows: TGCGCCAGCAGCCAAGAGATGACTACGGCCGGGGAGCTGTTTTTT. Its translation is CASSQEMTTAGELFF.

This clonotype was observed a handful of times. The rearrangement links TRBV12-3 or TRBV12-4 to TRBJ1-6; D unclear. CDR3 size: 13 residues. V lost 5 bases and J 10 bases, leaving 12 bases between the germline ends. The CDR3 nucleotides are TGTGCCAGCAGTCAAAAGGGAACCTCACCCCTCCACTTT. Its protein product is CASSQKGTSPLHF.

V usage is TRBV5-1 and J usage is TRBJ1-5; tentatively, D is TRBD1 (5 bases). CDR1 and CDR2 from the germline V gene are SGHRS and YFSETQ. This CDR3 region has 15 residues. With 4 bases removed from V and 9 bases from J, the gap between germline ends came to 20 bases. CDR3 sequence (DNA): TGCGCCAGCAGCCCAAGGGGAGCCCCAGAGATGCCCCAGCATTTT. Its protein is CASSPRGAPEMPQHF.

The chain uses TRBV5-6 and TRBJ2-3, with D hard to call. Trimming left V 7 bases short and J 4 bases short, with 10 bases between. The CDR3 spans 12 residues. The V gene's germline CDR1 is SGHDT and CDR2 YYEEEE. The CDR3 protein is CASGSTPDTQYF. The CDR3 nucleotides are TGTGCCAGCGGCTCAACCCCAGATACGCAGTATTTT.

The genes are TRBV27 and TRBJ1-1; the match to TRBD1 covers 9 bases. Germline CDR1 is MNHEY and CDR2 is SMNVEV (reference sequence). This CDR3 is built from 15 residues. V lost 6 bases to trimming and J lost 2 bases; unmatched junction nucleotides: 7. The CDR3 loop reads CASSLQGAFNTEAFF. The CDR3 DNA reads TGTGCCAGCAGCCTACAGGGGGCCTTTAACACTGAAGCTTTCTTT.

This clonotype turned up a few times. This sequence joins TRBV3-1 and TRBJ2-1, with a possible D match to TRBD2 (5 bases). V shed 5 bases and J shed 10 bases, with 9 bases lying between them. The germline CDR1 and CDR2 sequences are LGHDT and YNNKEL (reference sequence). This CDR3 is 11 amino acids long. The chain's CDR3 is CASSDRGEQFF. DNA of the CDR3: TGTGCCAGCAGCGACCGGGGAGAGCAGTTCTTC.

This clonotype showed up many times. The chain is built from TRBV10-2 and TRBJ1-2, with 7 bases identical to TRBD1. The trim removed 2 bases at V and 8 bases at J, leaving 11 bases unmatched. The CDR3 is 15 residues long. Germline V gene lookup returns CDR1 WSHSY and CDR2 SAAADI. The CDR3 region is CASSELGGQKEGYTF. The CDR3 region has the DNA TGCGCCAGCAGTGAGCTTGGGGGACAGAAGGAGGGCTACACCTTC.

V is TRBV21-1 and J is TRBJ1-4; the D call of TRBD1 is as the table states it, not checked on the DNA. TRBV21-1 is a pseudogene. The CDR3 loop spans 12 amino acids. CDR3 amino acids: CAGGQGVEKLFF. Written as DNA, the CDR3 is TGTGCCGGGGGGCAGGGGGTTGAAAAACTGTTTTTT.